The 22 T cell receptor beta chains listed next were all sequenced from one sample in a study of tumor-infiltrating lymphocytes in primary liver carcinoma (dated by TCRdb to the late 2010s). Instrument on record: Illumina HiSeq 2500. Using a constant-region primer and ProtoScript II reverse transcriptase, TCRbeta-specific cDNA was reverse-transcribed from around 520 ng total RNA. TCRbeta libraries were built with three nested multiplex PCR rounds, a slightly modified ARM-PCR procedure. Each of the first two PCR rounds ran for around 11 cycles using multiplex TRBV1-TRBV30 forward primers together with a Cbeta reverse primer. TCRdb handled the public reads itself, with Q25 trimming in fastp and clone calling in MiXCR, and kept productive beta chains. Each entry is one CDR3 protein sequence, shown with its most common DNA and genes. Counted in this sample were about 330,000 distinct CDR3 sequences; about 61% of them appeared once. Roughly 6.5% of the sample goes to the ten largest clones.

Blood RNA was extracted from unsorted whole blood using TRIzol reagent, and germline DNA was obtained with the DNeasy Blood & Tissue kit. The specimen was peripheral blood. The receptors derive from a man aged 35 to 55 with primary liver carcinoma and hepatitis B virus infection.

Regarding this clonotype: With a much larger clone just one base away, this may be a read error. The chain uses TRBV6-5 and TRBJ2-5; D could derive from TRBD1 or TRBD2 (5 bases each). CDR1 is MNHEY, CDR2 SVGAGI, per germline. V dropped 2 bases and J dropped 4 bases, with 11 bases sitting between them. The CDR3 extends over 14 amino acids. The CDR3: CASSYSEGTETQYF. CDR3 DNA sequence: TGTGCCAGCAGTTACAGCGAAGGGACAGAGACCCAGTACTTC.

This clonotype was seen ten or more times. V and J are TRBV4-1 and TRBJ2-7; D is unclear. Germline V lookup: CDR1 MGHRA, CDR2 YSYEKL. The V end lost 0 bases, the J end lost 3 bases, and 9 bases lay between the germline ends. This CDR3 region has 14 residues. The CDR3 is CASSQEGDYYEQYF. Written as DNA, the CDR3 is TGCGCCAGCAGCCAAGAAGGAGATTACTACGAGCAGTACTTC.

This chain links TRBV14 with TRBJ2-7; a weak D match, TRBD2 (5 bases). From germline, CDR1 is SGHDN and CDR2 FVKESK. V was clipped by 4 bases and J by 6 bases, with 16 bases between them. The CDR3 is made up of 14 amino acids. CDR3 in amino acids: CASSPVPSLGEQYF. CDR3 in DNA: TGTGCCAGCAGCCCGGTCCCTAGCCTCGGCGAGCAGTACTTC.

Concerning this clonotype itself: This may come from a read error, since a much larger clone is one base off. CDR3: CASSCSAQGKSTDTQYF. CDR3 nucleotide sequence: TGTGCCAGCAGTTGCTCGGCCCAGGGCAAGAGCACAGATACGCAGTATTTT. The chain uses TRBV6-2 or TRBV6-3 and TRBJ2-3; D may be TRBD1 (5 bases). The V gene's germline CDR1 is MNHEY and CDR2 SVGEGT. The ends were cut back, 4 bases at V and 0 bases at J, with 17 bases in the middle. The CDR3 runs 17 residues.

About this clonotype: As the CDR3 is not closed by the conserved phenylalanine or tryptophan, this likely results from a read error. V and J are TRBV6-1 and TRBJ2-5; D is possibly TRBD1 (5 bases). Trimming took off 4 bases at V and 4 bases at J, with 13 bases between the two ends. The CDR3 length is 14 residues. Germline V gene lookup returns CDR1 MNHNS and CDR2 SASEGT. CDR3 in DNA: TGTGCCAGCAGTGCCTCCAGGGTCAGAGAGACCCAGTACATC. Residues: CASSASRVRETQYI.

This clonotype was detected only a few times. V usage is TRBV7-9 and J usage is TRBJ1-6; D not certain. The CDR3 runs to 12 residues. Germline CDR1 reads SEHNR; CDR2 reads FQNEAQ (reference sequence). Deletions cut 3 bases from V and 10 bases from J, with 7 bases between. The CDR3 sequence: CASSFVQSPLHF. CDR3 DNA sequence: TGTGCCAGCAGCTTCGTCCAATCACCCCTCCACTTT. Filled out from reference TRBV7-9 and TRBJ1-6, the complete variable domain reads DTGVSQNPRHKITKRGQNVTFRCDPISEHNRLYWYRQTLGQGPEFLTYFQNEAQLEKSRLLSDRFSAERPKGSFSTLEIQRTEQGDSAMYLCASSFVQSPLHFGNGTRLTVT.

J is TRBJ2-6 and V is TRBV7-6, with D possibly matching TRBD1 (6 bases). V was shortened by 1 base and J by 0 bases, with 7 bases between the two germline ends. The V gene's germline CDR1 is SGHVS and CDR2 FNYEAQ. This CDR3 is 16 amino acids long. CDR3 region: CASSLGQDSGANVLTF. The CDR3 DNA is TGTGCCAGCAGCTTAGGACAGGACTCTGGGGCCAACGTCCTGACTTTC.

This clonotype was seen repeatedly, ten times or more. The chain employs TRBV29-1 and TRBJ1-1; unclear D gene. Trimming pared 0 bases from V and 2 bases from J, leaving 4 bases between. The CDR3 has 12 residues. Germline CDR1 reads SQVTM; CDR2 reads ANQGSEA. The CDR3 reads CSVEDSNTEAFF. The CDR3 DNA follows: TGCAGCGTTGAAGACAGCAACACTGAAGCTTTCTTT.

The chain links TRBV11-2 to TRBJ2-2, with 7 bases fitting TRBD2. The germline V gene has CDR1 SGHAT and CDR2 FQNNGV. CDR3 length: 16 amino acids. Losses at the gene ends were 3 bases for V and 1 base for J; bases not matched to a gene: 5. CDR3 DNA sequence: TGTGCCAGCAGCTTTGGGCCTAGCGGGAACACCGGGGAGCTGTTTTTT. Translation gives CASSFGPSGNTGELFF.

The V and J genes are TRBV5-1 and TRBJ2-5, with 8 bases matching TRBD1. The CDR3 is 14 residues long. The V segment lost 8 bases and the J segment 5 bases; nucleotides outside the gene matches: 11. Germline V gene data show CDR1 as SGHRS and CDR2 as YFSETQ. The CDR3 loop is CASSVQGALETQYF. The CDR3 region has the DNA TGCGCCAGTAGCGTTCAGGGGGCTTTGGAGACCCAGTACTTC. Full variable domain (rest looked up from reference TRBV5-1 and TRBJ2-5): KAGVTQTPRYLIKTRGQQVTLSCSPISGHRSVSWYQQTPGQGLQFLFEYFSETQRNKGNFPGRFSGRQFSNSRSEMNVSTLELGDSALYLCASSVQGALETQYFGPGTRLLVL.

Concerning this clonotype itself: Just one base apart from a much larger clone, this may be a read error. The genes are TRBV4-1 and TRBJ2-5; D may match TRBD1 or TRBD2 (5 bases each). The CDR3 loop spans 14 amino acids. Germline CDR1 and CDR2: MGHRA and YSYEKL. V was cut by 4 bases and J by 8 bases, with 17 bases left in between. The CDR3 DNA sequence: TGCGCCAGCAGCCGAGAGGGGCTAGGGGAAACCCAGTACTTC. This encodes CASSREGLGETQYF.

The rearrangement links TRBV11-2 to TRBJ2-3; 8 positions agree with TRBD2. The CDR3 consists of 16 residues. The trim removed 4 bases at V and 8 bases at J, leaving 14 bases unmatched. Germline V CDR1 and CDR2: SGHAT, FQNNGV. CDR3 nucleotides: TGTGCCAGCAGCTCCAATACTAGCGGCCCCGGGGGTACGCAGTATTTT. Amino acids: CASSSNTSGPGGTQYF.

V and J are TRBV11-2 and TRBJ2-7; 11 bases map to TRBD1. CDR3 length equals 15 residues. Germline lookup yields CDR1 SGHAT and CDR2 FQNNGV. V lost 7 bases and J lost 4; bases outside the gene matches: 9. The chain's CDR3 is CASITPGQGEYEQYF. The CDR3 DNA reads as TGTGCCAGCATCACACCGGGACAGGGGGAATACGAGCAGTACTTC.

To note about this clonotype: At one of its ends the junction is not consistent with the germline gene, which may arise from a read error. The chain employs TRBV6-1 and TRBJ2-2; TRBD2 matches at 7 bases. Germline CDR1 and CDR2: MNHNS and SASEGT. This CDR3 contains 16 residues. CDR3 DNA sequence: TGTGCCAGCAGTGAAGGTCTAGCGGTAGGGATCGGGGAACTGTTTTTT. It codes for CASSEGLAVGIGELFF.

To note about this clonotype: Relative to the germline gene, one junction end is altered; a read error may explain this. The V and J genes are TRBV13 and TRBJ1-1; 8 bases are shared with TRBD1. The CDR3 is 15 amino acids. Looked up from germline, CDR1 is PRHDT and CDR2 is FYEKMQ (reference sequence). DNA for the CDR3: TGTGCCAGCAGCTCGTCGCAGGGGGCTGACTCTGAGGCTTTCTTT. Protein: CASSSSQGADSEAFF.

In the case of this clonotype: A read error is possible here, since a much larger clone lies one base away. This CDR3 reads CASSPGTSGITGADTHYF. In DNA, the CDR3 is TGTGCCAGCAGCCCCGGGACTAGCGGGATCACGGGGGCAGATACGCACTATTTT. The chain carries TRBV6-2 or TRBV6-3 and TRBJ2-3; TRBD2 agrees at 13 bases. CDR3 length: 18 residues. From germline, CDR1 is MNHEY and CDR2 SVGEGT.

There are many counts of this clonotype. The rearrangement links TRBV4-1 to TRBJ2-7, with D possibly TRBD2 on 6 matching bases. CDR1 and CDR2 (germline): MGHRA, YSYEKL. Trimming removed 3 bases at V and 3 bases at J, with 21 bases between. The CDR3 consists of 17 residues. The CDR3 region is CASSQSLLGGLGYEQYF. The CDR3, as DNA: TGCGCCAGCAGCCAGTCGTTGTTAGGAGGGCTTGGCTACGAGCAGTACTTC.

To note about this clonotype: Given a much more abundant clone one base away, this may be a read error. The chain employs TRBV12-3 or TRBV12-4 and TRBJ2-1; a possible D gene is TRBD1 (6 bases). The CDR3 length is 15 residues. Between the trimmed V and J ends, which lost 6 bases and 4 bases, there was a span of 16 bases. CDR3 loop: CASSPASRGYNEQFF. The CDR3 region has the DNA TGTGCCAGCAGCCCAGCAAGCAGGGGATACAATGAGCAGTTCTTC.

This clonotype occurred many times. The rearrangement joins TRBV12-3 or TRBV12-4 to TRBJ2-1; D may be TRBD1 (5 bases). Trimming cost V 6 bases and J 9 bases, with 21 bases left between them. The CDR3 covers 15 residues. The CDR3 region is CASSSRVPLAAEQFF. CDR3 nucleotides: TGTGCCAGCAGCTCCAGGGTCCCATTGGCGGCTGAGCAGTTCTTC.

To note about this clonotype: It may be a read error: a sequence one base away is much more abundant. The chain has TRBV10-1 and TRBJ2-7, with D perhaps matching TRBD1 (6 bases). Germline V gene sequence: CDR1 WNHNN, CDR2 SYGVQD (reference sequence). The CDR3 loop spans 15 amino acids. The CDR3 region has the DNA TGCGCCAGCAGCGAGGACAGCCCTGAGGGCTACGTGCAGTACTTC. Translated: CASSEDSPEGYVQYF.

A note on this clonotype: Here the CDR3 omits its conserved ending phenylalanine or tryptophan, so a read error is the likely source. This sequence joins TRBV6-5 and TRBJ2-1; 8 positions match TRBD2. The CDR3 sequence is 14 residues long. Germline CDR1 is MNHEY and CDR2 is SVGAGI. The CDR3 nucleotides are TGTGCCATCAGTTCCGGGACTAGTTCAAATGAGCAGTTCCTC. Translated: CAISSGTSSNEQFL.

A word on this clonotype: A read error may be the cause here, since a much bigger clone is one base away. It is unclear where the CDR3 begins or ends on the DNA, so no DNA is shown, and the CDR3 is as TCRdb lists it. This sequence joins TRBV29-1 and TRBJ1-1; the table's TRBD1 call for D was not verified on the DNA. The CDR3 has 12 amino acids, counting both end residues. Germline assignment: CDR1 SQVTM and CDR2 ANQGSEA. The CDR3 loop reads CSVGQGSTEVFF.